This TCR beta chain was sequenced in a study of T cell responses to AZD1222 COVID-19 vaccine. Overall study findings and caveats: At baseline, seropositivity was found in only six or seven AZD1222 recipients. Repertoire samples came only from after the peak T cell response. It should be noted that donors were predominantly white British and more often female, and clonal diversity was possibly underestimated.

Libraries were prepared by immunoSEQ multiplex PCR; TCRdb keeps only in-frame clonotypes and omits some of them. The table shows some 110,000 clones, with around 89% occurring only once. The V segment lost 2 bases and the J segment 0 bases; nucleotides outside the gene matches: 3. Per the germline V gene, CDR1 is SGDLS and CDR2 is YYNGEE. The CDR3 covers 15 residues. With regard to this clone: Its antigen remains unidentified.

The sample was peripheral blood, taken 28 days after the second AZD1222 dose. The chain has TRBV9 and TRBJ2-5; 8 bases align to TRBD2. The receptor was isolated from an adult who received the AZD1222 COVID-19 vaccine. The CDR3 reads CASSVLAGNQETQYF. CDR3 coding DNA: TGTGCCAGCAGCGTTCTAGCGGGTAACCAAGAGACCCAGTACTTC.